In its sample, the clone carrying this T cell receptor (beta chain) was seen a few times. TCR beta CDR3 region amplification was performed from RNA transcripts. Primed by the HTBI set, a first-round RT-PCR was run on the TCR CDR3. Via MiXCR, TCRdb re-called the multiplex PCR reads, giving one row per CDR3 protein. This table holds about 480,000 distinct CDR3 sequences, around 22% found once. These data are taken from a study of T cells in Graves' hyperthyroidism and ophthalmopathy. This CDR3 spans 15 amino acids. The V gene's germline CDR1 is MNHNS and CDR2 SASEGT. V shed 6 bases and J 2 bases; nucleotides not matched to a gene: 8. The diagnostic basis comprised clinical symptoms, serum thyroxine and TRAb, thyroid ultrasound and orbital computed tomography.

The receptor was isolated from a woman aged 25 to 39 with Graves' ophthalmopathy. The rearrangement uses TRBV6-1 and TRBJ2-5; TRBD1 matches 8 bases. Sequencing used blood. This chain's CDR3 is CASRDLGTGQETQYF. CDR3 DNA sequence: TGTGCCAGCAGAGACCTCGGGACAGGACAAGAGACCCAGTACTTC.